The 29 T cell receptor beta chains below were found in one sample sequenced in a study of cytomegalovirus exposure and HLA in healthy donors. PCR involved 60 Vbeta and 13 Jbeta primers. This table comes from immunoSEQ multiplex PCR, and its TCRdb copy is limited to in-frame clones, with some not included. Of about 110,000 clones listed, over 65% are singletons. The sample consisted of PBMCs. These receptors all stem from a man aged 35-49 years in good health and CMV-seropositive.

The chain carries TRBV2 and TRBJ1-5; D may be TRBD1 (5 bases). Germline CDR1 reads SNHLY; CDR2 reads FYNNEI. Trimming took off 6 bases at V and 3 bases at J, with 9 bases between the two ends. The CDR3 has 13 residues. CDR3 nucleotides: TGTGCCAGCAGCCGACAGCTCAATCAGCCCCAGCATTTT. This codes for CASSRQLNQPQHF.

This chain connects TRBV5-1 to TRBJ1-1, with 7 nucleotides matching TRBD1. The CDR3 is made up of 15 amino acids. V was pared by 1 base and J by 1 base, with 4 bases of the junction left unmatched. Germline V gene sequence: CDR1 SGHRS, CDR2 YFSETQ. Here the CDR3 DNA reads TGCGCCAGCAGCTTGATCGGGACAGCGAACACTGAAGCTTTCTTT. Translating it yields CASSLIGTANTEAFF.

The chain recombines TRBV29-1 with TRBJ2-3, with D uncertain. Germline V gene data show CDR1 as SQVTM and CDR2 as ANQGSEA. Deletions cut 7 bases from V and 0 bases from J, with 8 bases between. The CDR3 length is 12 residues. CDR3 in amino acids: CSGKTSTDTQYF. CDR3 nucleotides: TGCAGCGGAAAAACTAGCACAGATACGCAGTATTTT.

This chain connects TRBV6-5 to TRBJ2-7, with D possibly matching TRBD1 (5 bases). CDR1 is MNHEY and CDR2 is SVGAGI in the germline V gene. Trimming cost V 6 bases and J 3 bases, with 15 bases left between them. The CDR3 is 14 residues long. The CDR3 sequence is CASSQYLTGYEQYF. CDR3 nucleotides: TGTGCCAGCAGCCAATACCTTACAGGCTACGAGCAGTACTTC.

The chain's CDR3 is CAWSLTGGGGYTF. CDR3 sequence (DNA): TGTGCCTGGAGTTTGACAGGGGGCGGTGGCTACACCTTC. This rearrangement joins TRBV30 to TRBJ1-2; 10 nucleotides align to TRBD1. Germline V lookup: CDR1 GTSNPN, CDR2 SVGIG (reference sequence). The CDR3 runs to 13 residues. V gave up 2 bases and J gave up 7 bases; unmatched junction bases: 4.

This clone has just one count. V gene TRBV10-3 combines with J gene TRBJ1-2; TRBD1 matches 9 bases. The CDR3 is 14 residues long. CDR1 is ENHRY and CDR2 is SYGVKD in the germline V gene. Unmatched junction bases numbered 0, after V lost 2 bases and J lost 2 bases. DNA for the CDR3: TGTGCCATCAGTGAGGGACAGGGGAACTATGGCTACACCTTC. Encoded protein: CAISEGQGNYGYTF.

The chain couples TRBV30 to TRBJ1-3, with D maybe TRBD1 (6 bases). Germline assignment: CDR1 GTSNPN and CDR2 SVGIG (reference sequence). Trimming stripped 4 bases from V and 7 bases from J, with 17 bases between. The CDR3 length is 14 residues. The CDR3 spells CAWKVGRGINTIYF. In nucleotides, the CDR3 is TGTGCCTGGAAAGTGGGCAGGGGAATCAACACCATATATTTT.

The CDR3 DNA reads as TGCGCCAGCAGCCAAGATCGGCCAGCAGGTGAAAAACTGTTTTTT. Residues: CASSQDRPAGEKLFF. The chain uses TRBV4-1 and TRBJ1-4; D gene unclear. V dropped 0 bases and J dropped 7 bases, with 12 bases sitting between them. CDR1 is MGHRA and CDR2 is YSYEKL in the germline V gene. CDR3 length equals 15 residues.

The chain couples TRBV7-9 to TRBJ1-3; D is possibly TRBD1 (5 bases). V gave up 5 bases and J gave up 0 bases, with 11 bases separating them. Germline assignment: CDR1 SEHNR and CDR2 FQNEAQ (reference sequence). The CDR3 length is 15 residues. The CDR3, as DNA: TGTGCCAGCAGCGCCACAGGTTACTCTGGAAACACCATATATTTT. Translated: CASSATGYSGNTIYF.

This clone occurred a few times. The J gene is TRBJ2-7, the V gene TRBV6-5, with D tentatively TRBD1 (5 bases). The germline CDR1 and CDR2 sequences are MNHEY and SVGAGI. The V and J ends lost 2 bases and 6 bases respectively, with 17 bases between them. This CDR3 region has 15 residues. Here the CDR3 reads CASSYDSAGLGEQYF. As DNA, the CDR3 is TGTGCCAGCAGTTACGACTCGGCAGGGCTCGGCGAGCAGTACTTC.

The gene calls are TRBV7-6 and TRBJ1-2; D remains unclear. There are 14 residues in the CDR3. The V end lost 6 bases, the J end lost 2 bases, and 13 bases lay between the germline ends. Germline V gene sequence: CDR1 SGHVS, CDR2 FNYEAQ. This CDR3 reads CASRPSGGNYGYTF. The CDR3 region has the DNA TGTGCCAGCAGACCAAGCGGAGGGAACTATGGCTACACCTTC.

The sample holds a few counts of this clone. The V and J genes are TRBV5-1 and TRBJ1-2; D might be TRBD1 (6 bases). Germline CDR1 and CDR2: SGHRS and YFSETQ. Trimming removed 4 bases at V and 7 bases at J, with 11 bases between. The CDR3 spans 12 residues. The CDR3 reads CASSPQGTGYTF. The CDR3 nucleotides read TGCGCCAGCAGCCCACAGGGTACTGGCTACACCTTC.

The CDR3 region is CAWSVGTGGTEQYF. The CDR3 DNA is TGTGCCTGGAGTGTAGGGACAGGGGGTACGGAGCAGTACTTC. This chain uses TRBV30 with TRBJ2-7, with TRBD1 matching 11 bases. The CDR3 runs 14 residues. Germline lookup yields CDR1 GTSNPN and CDR2 SVGIG (reference sequence). The junction had 5 bases not matched to a gene; V was cut back by 0 bases and J by 7 bases.

The CDR3 bases are TGTGCCATCGGCTCCCAGGGGTACAATGAGCAGTTCTTC. Encoded protein: CAIGSQGYNEQFF. The chain recombines TRBV10-3 with TRBJ2-1, with D possibly matching TRBD1 (6 bases). This CDR3 has 13 amino acids. Germline CDR1 reads ENHRY; CDR2 reads SYGVKD. V was trimmed by 8 bases and J by 4 bases, leaving 12 bases between them.

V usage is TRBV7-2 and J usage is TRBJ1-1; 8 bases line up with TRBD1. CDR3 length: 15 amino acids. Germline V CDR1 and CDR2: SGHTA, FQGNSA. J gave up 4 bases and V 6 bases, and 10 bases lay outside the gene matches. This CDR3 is CASRKNGQGPTEAFF. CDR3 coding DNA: TGTGCCAGCAGAAAAAACGGACAGGGACCCACTGAAGCTTTCTTT.

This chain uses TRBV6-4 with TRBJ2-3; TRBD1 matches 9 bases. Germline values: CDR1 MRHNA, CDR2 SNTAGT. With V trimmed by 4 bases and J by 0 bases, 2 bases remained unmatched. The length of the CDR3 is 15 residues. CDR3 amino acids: CASSGTGVSTDTQYF. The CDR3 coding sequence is TGTGCCAGCAGTGGGACAGGGGTTAGCACAGATACGCAGTATTTT.

This CDR3 is CASSRGGNEQFF. The CDR3 DNA reads TGTGCCAGCAGCCGTGGGGGGAATGAGCAGTTCTTC. This chain uses TRBV5-5 with TRBJ2-1, with D perhaps TRBD2 (6 bases). Germline V gene sequence: CDR1 SGHKS, CDR2 YYEKEE (reference sequence). CDR3 length equals 12 residues. The V and J ends lost 4 bases and 7 bases respectively, with 9 bases between them.

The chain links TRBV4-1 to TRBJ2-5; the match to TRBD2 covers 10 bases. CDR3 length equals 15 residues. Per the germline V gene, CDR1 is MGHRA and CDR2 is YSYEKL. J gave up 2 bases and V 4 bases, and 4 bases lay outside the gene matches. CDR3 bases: TGCGCCAGCAGCCCTAGCGGGAGTAATCAAGAGACCCAGTACTTC. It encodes CASSPSGSNQETQYF.

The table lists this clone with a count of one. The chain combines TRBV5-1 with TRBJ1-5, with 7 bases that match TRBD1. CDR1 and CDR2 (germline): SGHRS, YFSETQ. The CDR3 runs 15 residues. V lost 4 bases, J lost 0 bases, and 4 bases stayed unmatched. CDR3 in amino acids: CASSAQGDSNQPQHF. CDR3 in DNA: TGCGCCAGCAGCGCCCAGGGGGATAGCAATCAGCCCCAGCATTTT.

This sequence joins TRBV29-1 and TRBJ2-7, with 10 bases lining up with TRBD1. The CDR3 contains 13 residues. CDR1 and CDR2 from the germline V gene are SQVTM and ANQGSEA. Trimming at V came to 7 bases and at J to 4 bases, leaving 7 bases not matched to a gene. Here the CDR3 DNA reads TGCAGCGCCCGACAGGGGGCCAGGTACGAGCAGTACTTC. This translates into CSARQGARYEQYF.

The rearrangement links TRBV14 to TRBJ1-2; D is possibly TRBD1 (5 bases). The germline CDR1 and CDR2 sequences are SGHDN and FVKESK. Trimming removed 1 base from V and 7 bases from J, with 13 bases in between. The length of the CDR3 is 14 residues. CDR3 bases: TGTGCCAGCAGCCAAGGGGGGGGGACTTCTGGCTACACCTTC. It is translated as CASSQGGGTSGYTF.

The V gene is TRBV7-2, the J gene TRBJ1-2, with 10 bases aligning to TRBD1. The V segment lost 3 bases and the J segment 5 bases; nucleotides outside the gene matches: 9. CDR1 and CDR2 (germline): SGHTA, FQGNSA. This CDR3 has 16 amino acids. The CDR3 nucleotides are TGTGCCAGCAGCTTCGGACAGGGGGGAACTTGGTATGGCTACACCTTC. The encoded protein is CASSFGQGGTWYGYTF.

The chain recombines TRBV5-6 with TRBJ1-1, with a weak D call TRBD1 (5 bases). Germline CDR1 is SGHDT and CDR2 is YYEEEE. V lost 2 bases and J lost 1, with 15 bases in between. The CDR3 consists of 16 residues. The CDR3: CASSLIPYGANTEAFF. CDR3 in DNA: TGTGCCAGCAGCTTAATCCCCTATGGGGCGAACACTGAAGCTTTCTTT.

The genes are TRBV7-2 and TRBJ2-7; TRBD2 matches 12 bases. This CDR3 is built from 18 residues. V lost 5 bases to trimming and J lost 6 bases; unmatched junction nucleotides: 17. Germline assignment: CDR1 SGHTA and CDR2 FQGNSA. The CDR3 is CASSPLPLTSGSLVEQYF. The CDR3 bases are TGTGCCAGCAGCCCTCTTCCTTTGACTAGCGGGAGTCTCGTCGAGCAGTACTTC.

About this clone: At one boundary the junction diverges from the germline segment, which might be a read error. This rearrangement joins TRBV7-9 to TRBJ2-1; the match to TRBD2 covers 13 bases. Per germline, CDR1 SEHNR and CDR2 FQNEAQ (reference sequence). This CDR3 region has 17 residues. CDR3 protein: CSSSLAQTSGRANEQFF. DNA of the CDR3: TGTTCCAGCAGCTTAGCGCAAACTAGCGGGAGGGCCAATGAGCAGTTCTTC.

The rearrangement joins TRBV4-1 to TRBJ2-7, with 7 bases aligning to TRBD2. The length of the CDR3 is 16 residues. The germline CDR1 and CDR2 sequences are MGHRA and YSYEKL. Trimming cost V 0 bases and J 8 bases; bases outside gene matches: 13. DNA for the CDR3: TGCGCCAGCAGCCAAGATCTTGGGGGAGGGAAGGGGAAGCAGTACTTC. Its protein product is CASSQDLGGGKGKQYF.

CDR3 nucleotide sequence: TGTGCCAGCCTCACACATAGCAATCAGCCCCAGCATTTT. It encodes CASLTHSNQPQHF. The chain uses TRBV6-1 and TRBJ1-5; D unclear. Germline CDR1 MNHNS, CDR2 SASEGT. This CDR3 has 13 residues. Trimming removed 8 bases from V and 0 bases from J, with 8 bases in between.

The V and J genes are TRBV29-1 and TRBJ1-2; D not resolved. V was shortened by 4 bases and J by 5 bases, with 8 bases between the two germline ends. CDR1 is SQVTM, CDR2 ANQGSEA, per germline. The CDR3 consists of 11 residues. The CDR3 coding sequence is TGCAGCGTTGGTACAGATTATGGCTACACCTTC. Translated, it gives CSVGTDYGYTF. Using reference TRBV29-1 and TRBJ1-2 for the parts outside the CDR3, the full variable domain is SAVISQKPSRDICQRGTSLTIQCQVDSQVTMMFWYRQQPGQSLTLIATANQGSEATYESGFVIDKFPISRPNLTFSTLTVSNMSPEDSSIYLCSVGTDYGYTFGSGTRLTVV.

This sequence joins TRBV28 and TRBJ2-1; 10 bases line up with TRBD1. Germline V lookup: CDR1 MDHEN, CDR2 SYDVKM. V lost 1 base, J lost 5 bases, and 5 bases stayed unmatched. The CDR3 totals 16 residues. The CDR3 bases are TGTGCCAGCAGTTTATATCTAGGGACAGGGGACAATGAGCAGTTCTTC. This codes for CASSLYLGTGDNEQFF.